This T cell receptor (beta chain) comes out of a study of CD8 T cells in Susac syndrome. On the study more broadly: Sequencing included Susac syndrome patients, over five of them with active disease and roughly eight in remission. Study-wide findings and caveats: Only a relatively small number of individuals were included in the TCR sequencing and HLA analysis. The CD4+ T cell repertoires of Susac syndrome were found to show no clonal expansion.

Note on this clonotype: Its antigen is not known.

An amount of RNA that ranged from roughly 0.45 to 1 ug was reverse transcribed with random hexamers. TCRdb used MiXCR to reprocess the immunoSEQ multiplex PCR reads, holding one entry per CDR3 protein. The sample consists of some 250,000 distinct CDR3 sequences, 90% to 96% of them appearing once. Trimming pared 0 bases from V and 5 bases from J, leaving 11 bases between. CDR1 is KGHSH and CDR2 is LQKENI in the germline V gene. CDR3 length: 15 residues. The sequenced material came from CD4+ T cells from PBMCs. The chain employs TRBV18 and TRBJ2-1, with D perhaps being TRBD1 or TRBD2 (5 bases each). The clonotype originates from a human donor with Susac syndrome. The CDR3 sequence is CASSPPWDVNNEQFF. CDR3 sequence (DNA): TGTGCCAGCTCACCACCTTGGGACGTAAACAATGAGCAGTTCTTC.